A selection of T cell receptor beta chains follows, all from one sample in a study of CD8 T cells in Susac syndrome. TCRdb recomputed calls from the immunoSEQ multiplex PCR reads with MiXCR, one row per CDR3 protein. The sample lists 100,000 or so distinct CDR3 sequences; around 93% were seen once. Sequencing input: CD8+ T cells from PBMCs. The source is a human donor in good health. Both conserved end residues are trimmed from each CDR3. Each record gives: CDR3 protein, J gene, V gene, clone size, CDR3 length. The size entry is marked missing in some rows and otherwise reads once, few, many or a size class.

AWSVGGYEQY	TRBJ2-7	TRBV30	few	10
SARDQVRATNEKLF	TRBJ1-4	TRBV20-1	-	14
ASSFRAGGRNEQF	TRBJ2-1	TRBV7-3	-	13
ASSPSSWTDHSTDTQY	TRBJ2-3	TRBV5-1	-	16
ASRTSQGFTEAF	TRBJ1-1	TRBV5-5	-	12
SARTDTQY	TRBJ2-3	TRBV20-1	-	8
ASSPSASGGQETQY	TRBJ2-5	TRBV4-3	-	14
ASRPGTSNSVTQY	TRBJ2-5	TRBV7-2	-	13
ASSGGQGVGYEQY	TRBJ2-7	TRBV4-3	-	13
SATRLGGEQF	TRBJ2-1	TRBV20-1	-	10
SVEWDTDQETQY	TRBJ2-5	TRBV29-1	-	12
ASSYAADTQY	TRBJ2-3	TRBV6-2/TRBV6-3	-	10
ASRGLRGRGYGYT	TRBJ1-2	TRBV6-1	-	13
ASRDMNTEAF	TRBJ1-1	TRBV7-9	-	10
ASSLGEAPDTQY	TRBJ2-3	TRBV5-1	-	12
ASTLRTGGDLPSPLH	TRBJ1-6	TRBV19	-	15
ASSQSQRNRGLVVTMNTEAF	TRBJ1-1	TRBV23-1	-	20
ASSFRDYGYT	TRBJ1-2	TRBV7-2	-	10
SATGGTGGAETQY	TRBJ2-5	TRBV20-1	-	13
ASSHSRRTHWTEAF	TRBJ1-1	TRBV14	once	14
SVQFYNEQF	TRBJ2-1	TRBV29-1	-	9
ASSPVGGLRNEAF	TRBJ1-1	TRBV14	-	13
ASSEGQNTDTQY	TRBJ2-3	TRBV5-1	-	12
ASSEPGTGNHEQY	TRBJ2-7	TRBV25-1	-	13
ASSLGLAGGTGELF	TRBJ2-2	TRBV7-6	-	14
ASNPGAYPGTPLH	TRBJ1-6	TRBV4-1	-	13
ASSNWPTGEQY	TRBJ2-7	TRBV2	-	11
ASFRDRGPEAF	TRBJ1-1	TRBV19	-	11
SVEGTGDSEQY	TRBJ2-7	TRBV29-1	-	11
ASSYLNLNEQY	TRBJ2-7	TRBV7-2	-	11
AVQRESRRTEAF	TRBJ1-1	TRBV7-9	-	12
ASSTSGGPSYNEQF	TRBJ2-1	TRBV5-4	-	14
ASSPWGRNSYNEQF	TRBJ2-1	TRBV7-9	-	14
ATSRRGARLAGTDTQY	TRBJ2-3	TRBV15	-	16
AWSYRLAGGPGYNEQF	TRBJ2-1	TRBV30	once	16
ASSLSDGGGATQY	TRBJ2-5	TRBV7-8	-	13
ASSQDSHSVMVGYT	TRBJ1-2	TRBV4-3	-	14
AWKGDRYEQY	TRBJ2-7	TRBV30	-	10
ASQGNTGELF	TRBJ2-2	TRBV3-1	few	10
ASSLGVGTANYGYT	TRBJ1-2	TRBV7-8	-	14